Sequencing of this T cell receptor (beta chain) was carried out in a study of identical twins. Study-wide results and limits: The abundant beta clonotypes from cord blood had fewer insertions, and memory repertoires had none of this.

It was template switching that added a universal primer site, and there were unique molecular identifiers on the cDNA. TCRdb re-called the 5' RACE reads through MiXCR, storing one row per CDR3 protein. The repertoire consists of 600,000 to 700,000 distinct CDR3 sequences, with around 20% occurring once and the leading ten covering 4% to 5.5%. Turning to this clonotype: The antigen remains unidentified.

In addition, the sample was reused for a study of T cells expressing NK-cell markers. That work contributes: Underlying the TCR beta repertoires were sorted CD3+CD56+NKG2C+, CD3+CD56+NKG2C- and CD3+CD56-NKG2C+ T cells.

This receptor was identified in a woman between 18 and 29 years old in good health. The specimen was PBMCs.

The CDR3, as DNA: TGTGCCATCAGTGAGATTTCCGGGGAGCTGTTTTTT. Encoded protein: CAISEISGELFF. V is TRBV10-3 and J is TRBJ2-2; D remains unclear. Trimming left V 2 bases short and J 6 bases short, with 4 bases between. Germline-derived CDR1 and CDR2 are ENHRY and SYGVKD. This CDR3 region has 12 residues.